The clone carrying this T cell receptor (beta chain) was counted a single time. What it binds is unknown. These data come from a study of cytomegalovirus exposure and HLA in healthy donors. Deletions cut 4 bases from V and 1 base from J, with 8 bases between. This CDR3 contains 13 residues. Per germline, CDR1 SGHDT and CDR2 YYEEEE. Whole-study results and caveats: Published work reported that the classifier diagnosed cytomegalovirus status with high specificity and sensitivity.

PCR used 60 Vbeta primers and 13 Jbeta primers. Repertoires were generated with immunoSEQ multiplex PCR, while TCRdb's copy carries only in-frame clones and drops some. The sample has 150,000 or so clones, roughly 74% seen once. The genes are TRBV5-6 and TRBJ2-5, with a tentative D call TRBD2 (5 bases). This receptor was identified in a man aged 18 to 30 in good health and CMV-seronegative. Sequencing input: PBMCs. The CDR3 DNA follows: TGTGCCAGCAGCGGGAGAGTCCAAGAGACCCAGTACTTC. It yields the protein CASSGRVQETQYF.